The 12 T cell receptor beta chains reported below all come from one sample, sequenced in a study of T cell repertoires in ileal Crohn's disease. Sequenced by immunoSEQ multiplex PCR; TCRdb stores in-frame clones only, minus some. In the table there are roughly 2,400 clones, about 83% of which are singletons. Sequenced: ileal tissue. These TCRs come from an adult with Crohn's disease.

The chain links TRBV14 to TRBJ1-2, with TRBD1 matching over 9 bases. The germline gives CDR1 SGHDN, CDR2 FVKESK. This CDR3 spans 14 amino acids. Trimming took 4 bases from V and 4 from J; bases not matched to a gene: 4. CDR3 nucleotide sequence: TGTGCCAGCAGCCGGGACAGGGTGACCTATGGCTACACCTTC. Translated, it gives CASSRDRVTYGYTF.

The J gene is TRBJ2-3, the V gene TRBV19; TRBD2 agrees at 12 bases. The trim removed 5 bases at V and 4 bases at J, leaving 7 bases unmatched. The CDR3 runs to 16 residues. CDR1 is LNHDA and CDR2 is SQIVND in the germline V gene (reference sequence). This CDR3 is CASSPRTSGVSDTQYF. The CDR3 DNA sequence: TGTGCCAGTAGTCCCCGGACTAGCGGGGTTTCAGATACGCAGTATTTT.

The chain is built from TRBV6-9 and TRBJ1-2; a possible D gene is TRBD1 (5 bases). The germline V and J ends were trimmed by 7 bases and 5 bases, with 14 bases remaining between them. This CDR3 region has 13 residues. Looked up from germline, CDR1 is MNHGY and CDR2 is SVAAGI. The CDR3 loop is CASTFDGGYGYTF. CDR3 DNA sequence: TGTGCCAGCACCTTCGACGGGGGATATGGCTACACCTTC.

The chain recombines TRBV4-1 with TRBJ1-5, with 7 bases identical to TRBD1. CDR3 length: 17 residues. Germline V gene lookup returns CDR1 MGHRA and CDR2 YSYEKL. V lost 0 bases to trimming and J lost 4 bases; unmatched junction nucleotides: 9. This CDR3 is CASSQEKGAMGNQPQHF. DNA of the CDR3: TGCGCCAGCAGCCAAGAAAAGGGGGCTATGGGAAATCAGCCCCAGCATTTT.

The J gene is TRBJ2-7, the V gene TRBV7-2; 7 bases fit TRBD1. CDR1 SGHTA and CDR2 FQGNSA come from the germline V gene. The length of the CDR3 is 15 residues. V lost 4 bases to trimming and J lost 0 bases; unmatched junction nucleotides: 6. The CDR3, as DNA: TGTGCCAGCAGCTCGGGCAGGGGGAACTCCTACGAGCAGTACTTC. This translates into CASSSGRGNSYEQYF.

V is TRBV7-9 and J is TRBJ2-7; D is ambiguous. The V and J ends lost 6 bases and 1 base respectively, with 7 bases between them. From germline, CDR1 is SEHNR and CDR2 FQNEAQ (reference sequence). This CDR3 spans 12 amino acids. The CDR3 here is CASRVASYEQYF. In nucleotides, the CDR3 is TGTGCCAGCAGGGTAGCATCCTACGAGCAGTACTTC.

In regard to this clone: This CDR3 is also generated by other DNA sequences in the sample. The chain has TRBV19 and TRBJ1-5, with TRBD1 matching 7 bases. Looked up from germline, CDR1 is LNHDA and CDR2 is SQIVND (reference sequence). V shed 4 bases and J 6 bases; nucleotides not matched to a gene: 9. The CDR3 is 15 residues long. In DNA, the CDR3 is TGTGCCAGTAGTAACGGGCAGGGGGATAGTCAGCCCCAGCATTTT. It codes for CASSNGQGDSQPQHF.

This chain uses TRBV6-1 with TRBJ2-7, with D tentatively TRBD2 (6 bases). This CDR3 spans 13 amino acids. Looked up from germline, CDR1 is MNHNS and CDR2 is SASEGT. Trimming took 11 bases from V and 0 from J, leaving 14 bases between them. CDR3 DNA sequence: TGTGCCCTCGGCGGGGAACCCTCCTACGAGCAGTACTTC. Translated: CALGGEPSYEQYF.

This chain links TRBV5-1 with TRBJ2-2, with no clear D. V was pared by 1 base and J by 6 bases, with 4 bases between. The CDR3 sequence is 12 residues long. The germline gives CDR1 SGHRS, CDR2 YFSETQ. CDR3 sequence reads: CASSLLSGELFF. In DNA, the CDR3 is TGCGCCAGCAGCTTGTTATCCGGGGAGCTGTTTTTT.

The V gene is TRBV9, the J gene TRBJ2-3, with 9 bases matching TRBD2. The CDR3 is 15 amino acids. Germline-derived CDR1 and CDR2 are SGDLS and YYNGEE. The J segment lost 5 bases and the V segment lost 6 bases, leaving 10 bases of the junction unmatched. The CDR3 loop reads CASNRIAGEGDTQYF. The CDR3 region has the DNA TGTGCCAGCAACAGGATAGCGGGAGAGGGAGATACGCAGTATTTT. Complete variable domain (other parts from reference TRBV9 and TRBJ2-3): DSGVTQTPKHLITATGQRVTLRCSPRSGDLSVYWYQQSLDQGLQFLIQYYNGEERAKGNILERFSAQQFPDLHSELNLSSLELGDSALYFCASNRIAGEGDTQYFGPGTRLTVL.

This clone was observed a handful of times. This chain links TRBV7-3 with TRBJ1-3; D unclear. The germline V gene encodes CDR1 SGHTA and CDR2 FQGTGA. Trimming left V 0 bases short and J 3 bases short, with 9 bases between. The CDR3 loop spans 15 amino acids. CDR3 amino acids: CASSLTGRGGNTIYF. Written as DNA, the CDR3 is TGTGCCAGCAGCTTAACTGGTCGGGGTGGAAACACCATATATTTT.

This chain joins TRBV10-3 and TRBJ2-1; 10 positions agree with TRBD1. There are 16 residues in the CDR3. With V trimmed by 0 bases and J by 6 bases, 5 bases remained unmatched. Germline CDR1 ENHRY, CDR2 SYGVKD. The CDR3 DNA reads as TGTGCCATCAGTGAGTCGCGGACAGGGGGGAGCAATGAGCAGTTCTTC. Translated, it gives CAISESRTGGSNEQFF.